This TCR beta chain appears in the sequencing data of a study of glioma-infiltrating T cells. Amplification of TCR alpha and beta CDR3 regions from RNA used iRepertoire nested multiplex PCR. For one-step reverse transcription and amplification, 100-400 ng of tissue mRNA or PBMC total RNA was used. TCRdb used MiXCR to reprocess the multiplex PCR reads, holding one entry per CDR3 protein. The sample has fewer than 500,000 distinct CDR3 sequences; about two fifths are singletons. Per the germline V gene, CDR1 is MNHEY and CDR2 is SMNVEV (reference sequence). The CDR3 has 9 amino acids. With 10 bases removed from V and 4 bases from J, the gap between germline ends came to 5 bases. In its sample, this clonotype was seen many times.

The source of this sequence is a human donor with low-grade glioma or glioblastoma, undergoing nonglioma brain surgery, or in good health (not recorded which). Sequenced: glioma tissue, nonneoplastic brain tissue, or PBMCs (not recorded which). The rearrangement uses TRBV27 and TRBJ2-7; D not certain. The CDR3 reads CATPYEQYF. CDR3 nucleotide sequence: TGTGCCACGCCGTACGAGCAGTACTTC.